This TCR beta chain came from a study of blood T cells in healthy people across ages. This clonotype came up a few times. The second PCR ran roughly 6 to 11 cycles with a sample-barcoded 5' primer and J-beta primers. TCRdb redid the calling of the 5' RACE reads with MiXCR, one entry per CDR3 protein. The table includes 1,100,000 or so distinct CDR3 sequences, 35% to 50% detected once. CDR1 and CDR2 from the germline V gene are SGHTA and FQGTGA. The CDR3 is 17 residues long. The V end was cut by 2 bases, the J end by 0 bases, with 14 bases between. The TCR was taken from a woman aged 55-69 years in good health. The sequencing input was blood. This chain links TRBV7-3 with TRBJ2-1, with a tentative D call TRBD2 (6 bases). The CDR3 DNA reads as TGTGCCAGCAGCTTAGGGATCGGGACTCGCTCCTACAATGAGCAGTTCTTC. Translation: CASSLGIGTRSYNEQFF.